This TCR beta chain was recorded in a study of shared clonotypes between healthy human individuals. As for the study in general: With ages of 18 to 49, the donors were a couple of women and a few men.

V was cut by 10 bases and J by 4 bases, with 15 bases left in between. The length of the CDR3 is 13 residues. The germline V gene has CDR1 SGHNT and CDR2 YYREEE (reference sequence). The naive CD8 subset, CD45RO-negative cells positively selected for CCR7, excluded terminally differentiated effector memory CD45RA+ cells. In the study's own analysis: Quality scores were absent from the junction-only immunoSEQ sequences, so filtering differed. Generated by immunoSEQ multiplex PCR, the TCRdb table keeps only in-frame clones and is missing some. That table furnishes V, J and clone size, whereas the DNA furnished D and trimming. The repertoire holds 550,000 to 750,000 clones, with roughly 94% as singletons.

The sequencing input was naive CD8+ T cells sorted from blood. This TCR was sampled from a man under 40 in good health. This chain joins TRBV5-4 and TRBJ2-1; tentatively, D is TRBD2 (5 bases). CDR3 nucleotides: TGTGCCTGGACTTTAACAGATTACAATGAGCAGTTCTTC. Translated: CAWTLTDYNEQFF.